A selection of T cell receptor beta chains follows, all from one sample in a study of OX40 agonist ivuxolimab in advanced cancers. Some clones are missing from TCRdb's copy, which holds only in-frame ones; the method was immunoSEQ multiplex PCR. The sample shows tens of thousands of clones, around 77% of them seen only once. This specimen consisted of CD4+ or CD8+ T cells sorted from blood, obtained in a trial of the OX40 agonist ivuxolimab. These receptors originate from an adult with an advanced solid tumor such as melanoma, head and neck, liver or kidney cancer. CDR3s include the opening cysteine and the closing phenylalanine or tryptophan. A D gene is named only where the DNA matches it firmly. Size is stated for part of the rows, as once, few or many counts, or as a class when the clone is expanded.

v_call: TRBV9
d_call: -
j_call: TRBJ1-6
clone_size: medium-sized
cdr3_aa: CASSPRDIGGSPLHF
cdr3_nt: TGTGCCAGCAGCCCCCGGGACATTGGGGGTTCACCCCTCCACTTT

v_call: TRBV19
d_call: -
j_call: TRBJ2-2
clone_size: -
cdr3_aa: CASSIDITAGGELFF
cdr3_nt: TGTGCCAGTAGTATAGATATAACCGCGGGCGGGGAGCTGTTTTTT

v_call: TRBV14
d_call: -
j_call: TRBJ1-1
clone_size: -
cdr3_aa: CASSQGGGGGGTEAFF
cdr3_nt: TGTGCCAGCAGCCAAGGGGGCGGAGGTGGAGGCACTGAAGCTTTCTTT

v_call: TRBV7-9
d_call: -
j_call: TRBJ1-2
clone_size: -
cdr3_aa: CASSLGAVRGYTF
cdr3_nt: TGTGCCAGCAGCTTAGGGGCGGTGCGCGGCTACACCTTC

v_call: TRBV7-7
d_call: -
j_call: TRBJ2-7
clone_size: -
cdr3_aa: CASSTYNGAYEQYF
cdr3_nt: TGTGCTAGCAGCACCTACAACGGGGCCTACGAGCAGTACTTC

v_call: TRBV6-1
d_call: -
j_call: TRBJ2-7
clone_size: -
cdr3_aa: CASSGRRGLSYEQYF
cdr3_nt: TGTGCCAGCAGTGGGCGGCGGGGGCTCTCCTACGAGCAGTACTTC

v_call: TRBV5-6
d_call: TRBD1
j_call: TRBJ1-3
clone_size: -
cdr3_aa: CASSLAFGTATSGNTIYF
cdr3_nt: TGTGCCAGCAGCTTGGCCTTTGGGACAGCCACTTCTGGAAACACCATATATTTT

v_call: TRBV7-3
d_call: -
j_call: TRBJ2-3
clone_size: -
cdr3_aa: CASSLLPTDTQYF
cdr3_nt: TGTGCCAGCAGCTTACTACCCACAGATACGCAGTATTTT

v_call: TRBV4-1
d_call: -
j_call: TRBJ1-1
clone_size: -
cdr3_aa: CASSQLTGMTNTEAFF
cdr3_nt: TGCGCCAGCAGCCAACTTACAGGGATGACGAACACTGAAGCTTTCTTT

v_call: TRBV11-2
d_call: -
j_call: TRBJ1-2
clone_size: -
cdr3_aa: CASSQGPGTNYGYTF
cdr3_nt: TGTGCCAGCAGCCAAGGGCCCGGAACTAACTATGGCTACACCTTC

v_call: TRBV20-1
d_call: -
j_call: TRBJ2-3
clone_size: -
cdr3_aa: CSAEGPDTQYF
cdr3_nt: TGCAGTGCTGAGGGGCCTGATACGCAGTATTTT

v_call: TRBV7-8
d_call: TRBD1
j_call: TRBJ2-3
clone_size: few
cdr3_aa: CASTKSTGDTDTQYF
cdr3_nt: TGTGCCAGCACCAAGTCGACAGGGGACACAGATACGCAGTATTTT

v_call: TRBV10-2
d_call: -
j_call: TRBJ1-1
clone_size: -
cdr3_aa: CASMTETNTEAFF
cdr3_nt: TGCGCCAGCATGACGGAGACGAACACTGAAGCTTTCTTT

v_call: TRBV6-1
d_call: -
j_call: TRBJ2-7
clone_size: few
cdr3_aa: CASSEHKGQGYEQYF
cdr3_nt: TGTGCCAGCAGTGAACATAAGGGGCAGGGCTACGAGCAGTACTTC

v_call: TRBV11-2
d_call: -
j_call: TRBJ2-7
clone_size: medium-sized
cdr3_aa: CASSLISGEQYF
cdr3_nt: TGTGCCAGCAGCTTGATTTCTGGCGAGCAGTACTTC

v_call: TRBV7-3
d_call: TRBD2
j_call: TRBJ2-3
clone_size: -
cdr3_aa: CASRLTSGGTDTQYF
cdr3_nt: TGTGCCAGCAGACTTACTAGCGGGGGCACAGATACGCAGTATTTT

v_call: TRBV5-4
d_call: -
j_call: TRBJ1-1
clone_size: once
cdr3_aa: CASSFMNTEAFF
cdr3_nt: TGTGCCAGCAGCTTTATGAACACTGAAGCTTTCTTT

v_call: TRBV5-4
d_call: TRBD2
j_call: TRBJ2-7
clone_size: few
cdr3_aa: CASSFGAGSYEQYF
cdr3_nt: TGTGCCAGCAGCTTCGGAGCGGGGTCCTACGAGCAGTACTTC

v_call: TRBV28
d_call: TRBD1
j_call: TRBJ2-3
clone_size: -
cdr3_aa: CASSGNWGDRGGTDTQYF
cdr3_nt: TGTGCCAGCAGTGGGAACTGGGGGGACAGGGGAGGCACAGATACGCAGTATTTT

v_call: TRBV5-4
d_call: -
j_call: TRBJ2-3
clone_size: -
cdr3_aa: CASSLGWGFTDTQYF
cdr3_nt: TGTGCCAGCAGCTTGGGTTGGGGCTTCACAGATACGCAGTATTTT

v_call: TRBV6-5
d_call: TRBD2
j_call: TRBJ2-7
clone_size: -
cdr3_aa: CASSYSWEGYEQYF
cdr3_nt: TGTGCCAGCAGTTACTCGTGGGAGGGCTACGAGCAGTACTTC

v_call: TRBV2
d_call: -
j_call: TRBJ2-7
clone_size: -
cdr3_aa: CASSDGSNEQYF
cdr3_nt: TGTGCCAGCAGTGACGGGAGCAACGAGCAGTACTTC

v_call: TRBV27
d_call: -
j_call: TRBJ1-6
clone_size: once
cdr3_aa: CASGHQGSSYNSPLHF
cdr3_nt: TGTGCCAGCGGCCACCAGGGGAGCTCCTATAATTCACCCCTCCACTTT

v_call: TRBV6-6
d_call: -
j_call: TRBJ2-3
clone_size: -
cdr3_aa: CASSSGRGDTQYF
cdr3_nt: TGTGCCAGCAGTTCAGGCCGGGGGGATACGCAGTATTTT

v_call: TRBV7-2
d_call: TRBD1
j_call: TRBJ2-4
clone_size: -
cdr3_aa: CASSSPGQGAQGNIQYF
cdr3_nt: TGTGCCAGCAGCTCGCCCGGGCAGGGGGCTCAAGGAAACATTCAGTACTTC

v_call: TRBV10-1
d_call: TRBD1
j_call: TRBJ1-2
clone_size: -
cdr3_aa: CATGGGLTQVPNYGYTF
cdr3_nt: TGCGCCACAGGGGGGGGACTCACTCAAGTCCCAAACTATGGCTACACCTTC

v_call: TRBV10-3
d_call: TRBD1
j_call: TRBJ1-4
clone_size: few
cdr3_aa: CAISDGQGGEKLFF
cdr3_nt: TGTGCCATCAGTGACGGACAGGGCGGTGAAAAACTGTTTTTT

v_call: TRBV9
d_call: TRBD2
j_call: TRBJ2-3
clone_size: -
cdr3_aa: CASSPRGSGGANTDTQYF
cdr3_nt: TGTGCCAGCAGCCCCCGAGGGAGCGGGGGGGCCAATACAGATACGCAGTATTTT

v_call: TRBV27
d_call: TRBD2
j_call: TRBJ2-1
clone_size: -
cdr3_aa: CASSPGLAGASYNEQFF
cdr3_nt: TGTGCCAGCAGTCCGGGACTAGCGGGGGCCTCCTACAATGAGCAGTTCTTC

v_call: TRBV4-3
d_call: TRBD1
j_call: TRBJ2-3
clone_size: few
cdr3_aa: CASSQNPGQPPYF
cdr3_nt: TGCGCCAGCAGCCAAAATCCGGGACAGCCACCGTATTTT

v_call: TRBV27
d_call: -
j_call: TRBJ2-5
clone_size: -
cdr3_aa: CASSSTQLYPETQYF
cdr3_nt: TGTGCCAGCAGTTCAACCCAACTTTACCCGGAGACCCAGTACTTC

v_call: TRBV5-1
d_call: -
j_call: TRBJ2-5
clone_size: -
cdr3_aa: CASSLATWGRETQYF
cdr3_nt: TGCGCCAGCAGCTTGGCCACCTGGGGTAGAGAGACCCAGTACTTC

v_call: TRBV12-5
d_call: -
j_call: TRBJ2-6
clone_size: -
cdr3_aa: CASGFLGLGANVLTF
cdr3_nt: TGTGCTAGTGGTTTTTTGGGGCTAGGGGCCAACGTCCTGACTTTC

v_call: TRBV7-9
d_call: -
j_call: TRBJ2-7
clone_size: once
cdr3_aa: CASPPWDGHSYEQYF
cdr3_nt: TGTGCCAGCCCCCCCTGGGACGGACACTCCTACGAGCAGTACTTC

v_call: TRBV5-6
d_call: TRBD1
j_call: TRBJ1-2
clone_size: -
cdr3_aa: CASSRGQGLYGYTF
cdr3_nt: TGTGCCAGCAGCCGGGGACAGGGACTCTATGGCTACACCTTC

v_call: TRBV9
d_call: -
j_call: TRBJ1-5
clone_size: -
cdr3_aa: CASSVGGLSNQPQHF
cdr3_nt: TGTGCCAGCAGCGTAGGGGGGCTTAGCAATCAGCCCCAGCATTTT

v_call: TRBV9
d_call: -
j_call: TRBJ2-3
clone_size: once
cdr3_aa: CASSALLETDTQYF
cdr3_nt: TGTGCCAGCAGCGCCTTACTAGAGACAGATACGCAGTATTTT

v_call: TRBV27
d_call: -
j_call: TRBJ1-6
clone_size: -
cdr3_aa: CASSLSVSSPLHF
cdr3_nt: TGTGCCAGCAGTTTATCGGTGTCATCACCCCTCCACTTT

v_call: TRBV11-2
d_call: -
j_call: TRBJ2-3
clone_size: -
cdr3_aa: CASSPPEEADTQYF
cdr3_nt: TGTGCCAGCAGCCCCCCGGAGGAAGCTGATACGCAGTATTTT

v_call: TRBV14
d_call: -
j_call: TRBJ1-4
clone_size: -
cdr3_aa: CASSRGLMLTNEKLFF
cdr3_nt: TGTGCCAGCAGCCGTGGCTTAATGTTGACTAATGAAAAACTGTTTTTT

v_call: TRBV11-2
d_call: TRBD1
j_call: TRBJ1-2
clone_size: -
cdr3_aa: CASSLSDRVALVGYTF
cdr3_nt: TGTGCCAGCAGCCTCTCGGACAGGGTGGCTCTCGTTGGCTACACCTTC

v_call: TRBV29-1
d_call: TRBD1
j_call: TRBJ2-7
clone_size: -
cdr3_aa: CSALKEDRFYEQYF
cdr3_nt: TGCAGCGCCCTGAAGGAGGACAGGTTCTACGAGCAGTACTTC